This entry concerns a single TCR beta chain. Antigen unknown. This specimen comes from a study of T cell responses to AZD1222 COVID-19 vaccine. Libraries were prepared by immunoSEQ multiplex PCR; TCRdb keeps only in-frame clonotypes and omits some of them. The sample carries just over 150,000 clones, less than 90% recorded once. Germline loops: CDR1 SGHVS, CDR2 FQNEAQ. Trimming removed 0 bases at V and 0 bases at J, with 11 bases between. The CDR3 is 16 amino acids. General study points: Increases in Spike-specific TCR breadth and depth were seen after two AZD1222 doses. The span of vaccine-associated CD4 TCRs extended across spike, with dominance at 160-218 and 743-854. The donors showed a predominance of white British ancestry and of females, with possible underestimation of clonal diversity. The number of AZD1222 recipients seropositive at baseline was only five or six.

The sequencing here drew on peripheral blood, taken after recovery from COVID-19. The chain is built from TRBV7-8 and TRBJ1-1, with D perhaps TRBD1 (5 bases). This receptor was taken from an adult who had recovered from COVID-19. CDR3 amino acids: CASSLAGGRMNTEAFF. The CDR3 DNA reads as TGTGCCAGCAGCTTAGCGGGGGGACGGATGAACACTGAAGCTTTCTTT.